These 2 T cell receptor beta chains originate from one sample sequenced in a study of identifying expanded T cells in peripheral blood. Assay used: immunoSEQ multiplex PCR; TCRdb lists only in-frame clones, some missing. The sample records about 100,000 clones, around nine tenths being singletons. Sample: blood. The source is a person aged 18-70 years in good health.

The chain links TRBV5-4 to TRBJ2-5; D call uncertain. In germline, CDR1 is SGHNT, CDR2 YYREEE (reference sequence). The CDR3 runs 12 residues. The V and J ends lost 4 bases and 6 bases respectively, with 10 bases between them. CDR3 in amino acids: CASSRNGQTQYF. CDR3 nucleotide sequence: TGTGCCAGCAGCCGGAACGGGCAGACCCAGTACTTC.

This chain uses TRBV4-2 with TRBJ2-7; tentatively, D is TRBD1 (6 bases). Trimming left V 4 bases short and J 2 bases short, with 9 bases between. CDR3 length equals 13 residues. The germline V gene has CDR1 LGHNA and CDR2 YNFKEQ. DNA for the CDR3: TGTGCCAGCAGCCCCGGACAGCCCTACGAGCAGTACTTC. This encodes CASSPGQPYEQYF.